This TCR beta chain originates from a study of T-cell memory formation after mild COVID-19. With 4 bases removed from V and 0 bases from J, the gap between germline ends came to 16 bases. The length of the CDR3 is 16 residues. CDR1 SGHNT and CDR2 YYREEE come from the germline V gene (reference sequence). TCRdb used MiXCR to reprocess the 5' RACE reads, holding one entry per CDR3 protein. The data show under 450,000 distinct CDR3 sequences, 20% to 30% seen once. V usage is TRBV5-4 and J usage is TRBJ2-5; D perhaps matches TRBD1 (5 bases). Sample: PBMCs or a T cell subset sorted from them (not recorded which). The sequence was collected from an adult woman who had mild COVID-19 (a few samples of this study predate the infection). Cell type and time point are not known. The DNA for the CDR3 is TGTGCCAGCAGCCCTTGGGGCAGAATGTACCAAGAGACCCAGTACTTC. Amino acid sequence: CASSPWGRMYQETQYF. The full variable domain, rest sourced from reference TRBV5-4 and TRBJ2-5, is ETGVTQSPTHLIKTRGQQVTLRCSSQSGHNTVSWYQQALGQGPQFIFQYYREEENGRGNFPPRFSGLQFPNYSSELNVNALELDDSALYLCASSPWGRMYQETQYFGPGTRLLVL.